Presented here are 18 T cell receptor beta chains from one specimen sequenced in a study of control samples from healthy donors and cancer patients. Assay: immunoSEQ multiplex PCR; the TCRdb copy retains only in-frame clones and omits some. The repertoire holds 15,000 to 20,000 clones, 84% seen once, with 25% to 30% in the top ten. Sequencing was done on a sample of PBMCs. These receptors came from a woman aged 70-85 years with lung cancer.

The gene calls are TRBV7-8 and TRBJ2-7; 9 bases align to TRBD1. The CDR3 sequence is 14 residues long. Trimming at V came to 2 bases and at J to 4 bases, leaving 3 bases not matched to a gene. Germline V gene lookup returns CDR1 SGHVS and CDR2 FQNEAQ. For the CDR3, the DNA is TGTGCCAGCAGCTTACCCGGGACAGGGTACGAGCAGTACTTC. Translating it yields CASSLPGTGYEQYF.

This clone has more than one count but fewer than ten. The genes are TRBV11-3 and TRBJ2-7; D might be TRBD2 (7 bases). Trimming took 4 bases from V and 7 from J, leaving 14 bases between them. The CDR3 is 13 residues long. Germline CDR1 and CDR2: SGHNT and YENEEA. CDR3 loop: CASSSLQGGEQYF. CDR3 DNA: TGTGCCAGCAGCTCTTTACAGGGAGGGGAGCAGTACTTC.

The rearrangement links TRBV19 to TRBJ2-1; D not certain. Germline V gives CDR1 LNHDA, CDR2 SQIVND (reference sequence). Trimming removed 8 bases from V and 4 bases from J, with 12 bases in between. This CDR3 has 13 residues. Written as DNA, the CDR3 is TGTGCCAGTCGCACCGACCCTTACAATGAGCAGTTCTTC. Amino acids: CASRTDPYNEQFF.

This clone was detected a few times. The V gene is TRBV6-5, the J gene TRBJ2-3, with D perhaps TRBD1 or TRBD2 (6 bases each). Germline V gives CDR1 MNHEY, CDR2 SVGAGI. This CDR3 is built from 13 residues. Trimming removed 9 bases at V and 6 bases at J, with 16 bases between. CDR3 sequence (DNA): TGTGCCAGTCGGCCCGGGGGCGCGGATACGCAGTATTTT. It encodes CASRPGGADTQYF.

In this sample, this clone turned up once. The chain combines TRBV11-2 with TRBJ2-5; perhaps TRBD2 as D (5 bases). Trimming removed 5 bases from V and 1 base from J, with 11 bases in between. Germline V gene lookup returns CDR1 SGHAT and CDR2 FQNNGV. The CDR3 length is 14 residues. Written as DNA, the CDR3 is TGTGCCAGCAGCCCTCCGGGGTCCCAAGAGACCCAGTACTTC. Its protein is CASSPPGSQETQYF.

This clone was picked up a small number of times. The rearrangement links TRBV5-1 to TRBJ2-7, with 11 bases lining up with TRBD2. V dropped 4 bases and J dropped 2; count of bases not matched to a gene: 5. The CDR3 sequence is 15 residues long. Germline lookup yields CDR1 SGHRS and CDR2 YFSETQ. The CDR3 loop is CASSQGLAAAYEQYF. The CDR3 DNA reads as TGCGCCAGCAGCCAGGGACTAGCGGCCGCCTACGAGCAGTACTTC.

Only one count was recorded for this clone. The rearrangement links TRBV7-9 to TRBJ1-2, with 8 bases aligning to TRBD1. CDR1 and CDR2 (germline): SEHNR, FQNEAQ (reference sequence). The CDR3 spans 15 residues. The ends lost 3 bases at V and 2 bases at J; junction bases unmatched: 5. CDR3 sequence: CASSFEDRDNYGYTF. The CDR3 region has the DNA TGTGCCAGCAGCTTCGAGGACAGGGACAACTATGGCTACACCTTC.

The chain joins TRBV28 to TRBJ2-2, with 10 bases matching TRBD2. V dropped 5 bases and J dropped 3; count of bases not matched to a gene: 3. Germline V CDR1 and CDR2: MDHEN, SYDVKM. The CDR3 is made up of 15 amino acids. The CDR3: CASSQGTSDTGELFF. In DNA form, the CDR3 reads TGTGCCAGCAGTCAGGGGACTAGCGACACCGGGGAGCTGTTTTTT.

The chain combines TRBV4-3 with TRBJ1-6; D possibly corresponds to TRBD1 (5 bases). The germline V gene has CDR1 LGHNA and CDR2 YSLEER. Trimming pared 0 bases from V and 8 bases from J, leaving 11 bases between. The CDR3 extends over 15 amino acids. The CDR3 loop is CASSQDSGLDSPLHF. CDR3 nucleotides: TGCGCCAGCAGCCAAGATTCAGGGCTCGATTCACCCCTCCACTTT.

J is TRBJ2-7 and V is TRBV7-6; 12 nucleotides line up with TRBD2. This CDR3 has 15 amino acids. The germline gives CDR1 SGHVS, CDR2 FNYEAQ. The J segment lost 4 bases and the V segment lost 5 bases, leaving 6 bases of the junction unmatched. CDR3 DNA sequence: TGTGCCAGCAGCCCCCGACTAGCGGGAGTATACGAGCAGTACTTC. This codes for CASSPRLAGVYEQYF.

This chain uses TRBV7-2 with TRBJ1-2; weak D call: TRBD1 (6 bases). The V gene lost 3 bases and the J gene lost 2 bases, with 16 bases spanning the gap. From germline, CDR1 is SGHTA and CDR2 FQGNSA. The CDR3 is 16 residues long. The CDR3 region has the DNA TGTGCCAGCAGCTTTGGGGGGGCAGAGGGCAACTATGGCTACACCTTC. It translates to CASSFGGAEGNYGYTF.

This clone was observed once. The chain combines TRBV11-3 with TRBJ2-7; TRBD2 aligns across 7 bases. The CDR3 length is 14 residues. Looked up from germline, CDR1 is SGHNT and CDR2 is YENEEA. V dropped 3 bases and J dropped 0; count of bases not matched to a gene: 2. This CDR3 is CASSFGTISYEQYF. CDR3 in DNA: TGTGCCAGCAGCTTCGGGACTATCTCCTACGAGCAGTACTTC.

This chain connects TRBV5-5 to TRBJ1-1; D remains unclear. The V gene lost 0 bases and the J gene lost 8 bases, with 11 bases spanning the gap. This CDR3 is built from 13 residues. Germline V gives CDR1 SGHKS, CDR2 YYEKEE (reference sequence). CDR3 sequence (DNA): TGTGCCAGCAGCTTGGTCAGCAATGCCGAAGCTTTCTTT. Translating gives CASSLVSNAEAFF.

The V and J genes are TRBV10-3 and TRBJ1-2, with D possibly TRBD1 on 6 matching bases. Between the trimmed V and J ends, which lost 0 bases and 8 bases, there was a span of 16 bases. Germline V gives CDR1 ENHRY, CDR2 SYGVKD. CDR3 length: 15 residues. CDR3 nucleotides: TGTGCCATCAGTGAGTCAGGGGGTCCTAGATACGGCTACACCTTC. Protein product: CAISESGGPRYGYTF.

This clone is a singleton in its sample. The V call is TRBV7-9, the J call TRBJ2-7; 10 bases line up with TRBD1. The CDR3 length is 14 residues. V lost 1 base, J lost 5 bases, and 2 bases stayed unmatched. Germline values: CDR1 SEHNR, CDR2 FQNEAQ (reference sequence). This chain's CDR3 is CASSLGQGAHEQYF. The CDR3 DNA reads as TGTGCCAGCAGCTTAGGACAGGGGGCCCACGAGCAGTACTTC. The complete variable domain, with remaining parts taken from reference TRBV7-9 and TRBJ2-7, reads DTGVSQNPRHKITKRGQNVTFRCDPISEHNRLYWYRQTLGQGPEFLTYFQNEAQLEKSRLLSDRFSAERPKGSFSTLEIQRTEQGDSAMYLCASSLGQGAHEQYFGPGTRLTVT.

The chain employs TRBV19 and TRBJ2-1, with 13 bases that match TRBD2. Germline V gene data show CDR1 as LNHDA and CDR2 as SQIVND (reference sequence). The CDR3 length is 17 residues. The V gene end was trimmed by 5 bases and the J gene end by 4 bases; junction bases not matched to a gene: 8. In nucleotides, the CDR3 is TGTGCCAGTAGTTCACTCGGACTAGCGGGAGTATACAATGAGCAGTTCTTC. This encodes CASSSLGLAGVYNEQFF.

CDR3 amino acids: CATSDWGGRQAFF. The CDR3 nucleotides read TGTGCCACCAGTGATTGGGGTGGCCGTCAAGCTTTCTTT. This chain uses TRBV24-1 with TRBJ1-1; D is unresolved. The CDR3 sequence is 13 residues long. V dropped 2 bases and J dropped 9 bases, with 12 bases sitting between them. From germline, CDR1 is KGHDR and CDR2 SFDVKD.

The CDR3 sequence is CATRTTSQINEQFF. CDR3 DNA sequence: TGTGCCACCAGGACGACTAGCCAAATCAATGAGCAGTTCTTC. The V call is TRBV15, the J call TRBJ2-1, with TRBD2 matching 7 bases. V was pared by 6 bases and J by 6 bases, with 8 bases of the junction left unmatched. The CDR3 loop spans 14 amino acids. Germline CDR1 reads LNHNV; CDR2 reads YYDKDF (reference sequence).